This T cell receptor (beta chain) was observed in a study of brain T cells in children with intractable seizures. General study points: Pre- and post-surgery blood differed in depth, so pre-surgery absences may be undersampling. HCMV serostatus was not known, and viral specificity came from CDR3 similarity only.

This table comes from immunoSEQ multiplex PCR, and its TCRdb copy is limited to in-frame clones, with some not included. The table has some 76,000 clones, 90% to 95% seen once. At least one anti-epileptic drug was given before surgery. The V end was cut by 2 bases, the J end by 6 bases, with 14 bases between. Germline CDR1 and CDR2: LNHNV and YYDKDF (reference sequence). The CDR3 is made up of 16 amino acids. As for this clone: Its antigen is not identified.

This chain links TRBV15 with TRBJ1-6; D remains ambiguous. Specimen: peripheral blood, collected at surgery. This receptor was identified in a boy under three years old with tuberous sclerosis and intractable seizures. Here the CDR3 reads CATSRTGILLNSPLHF. The CDR3 DNA reads as TGTGCCACCAGCAGAACCGGGATCCTTCTTAATTCACCCCTCCACTTT. The whole variable domain, remainder taken from reference TRBV15 and TRBJ1-6, is DAMVIQNPRYQVTQFGKPVTLSCSQTLNHNVMYWYQQKSSQAPKLLFHYYDKDFNNEADTPDNFQSRRPNTSFCFLDIRSPGLGDTAMYLCATSRTGILLNSPLHFGNGTRLTVT.